A single sample is the source of the 3 T cell receptor beta chains below, sequenced in a study of cytomegalovirus exposure and HLA in healthy donors. In the PCR, 60 Vbeta and 13 Jbeta primers were used. Libraries were prepared by immunoSEQ multiplex PCR; TCRdb keeps only in-frame clonotypes and omits some of them. The sample contains about 170,000 clones, roughly four fifths of which appear only once. The sample comprised PBMCs. These receptors were taken from a female donor in good health and CMV-seronegative.

The genes are TRBV15 and TRBJ2-5; no clear D gene. The end of the DNA fits TRBJ2-7 better, so the J call may be wrong. This CDR3 is 16 amino acids long. The germline V gene encodes CDR1 LNHNV and CDR2 YYDKDF (reference sequence). The CDR3 DNA follows: TGTGCCACCAGCACCCGACAAGAAAACGTCCCCTACGAGCAGTACTTC. It is translated as CATSTRQENVPYEQYF.

A few counts support this clone. The chain combines TRBV6-5 with TRBJ2-1; 7 positions agree with TRBD1. Germline CDR1 and CDR2: MNHEY and SVGAGI. V lost 6 bases and J lost 3; bases outside the gene matches: 5. The CDR3 totals 14 residues. This CDR3 reads CASSPRTGYNEQFF. CDR3 coding DNA: TGTGCCAGCAGCCCTAGGACAGGCTACAATGAGCAGTTCTTC.

DNA of the CDR3: TGCGCCAGCAGCCAAGTAGAGGCCCGGGGGGACTACGAGCAGTACTTC. It specifies CASSQVEARGDYEQYF. The rearrangement uses TRBV4-1 and TRBJ2-7, with 7 bases that match TRBD2. CDR1 and CDR2 (germline): MGHRA, YSYEKL. CDR3 length equals 16 residues. V shed 1 base and J 3 bases; nucleotides not matched to a gene: 9.